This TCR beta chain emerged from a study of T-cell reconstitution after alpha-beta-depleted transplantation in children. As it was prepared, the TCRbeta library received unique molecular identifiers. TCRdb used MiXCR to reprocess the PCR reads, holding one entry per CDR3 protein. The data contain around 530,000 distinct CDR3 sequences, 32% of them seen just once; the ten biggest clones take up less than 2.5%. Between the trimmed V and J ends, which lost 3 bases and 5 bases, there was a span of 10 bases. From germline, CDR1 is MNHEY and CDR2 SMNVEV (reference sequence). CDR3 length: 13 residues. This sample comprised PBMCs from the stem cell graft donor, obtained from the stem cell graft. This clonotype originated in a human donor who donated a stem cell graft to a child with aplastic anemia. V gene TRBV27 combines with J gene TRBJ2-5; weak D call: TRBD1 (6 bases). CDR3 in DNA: TGTGCCAGCAGTTTCAGGGGAAGGGAGACCCAGTACTTC. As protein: CASSFRGRETQYF.